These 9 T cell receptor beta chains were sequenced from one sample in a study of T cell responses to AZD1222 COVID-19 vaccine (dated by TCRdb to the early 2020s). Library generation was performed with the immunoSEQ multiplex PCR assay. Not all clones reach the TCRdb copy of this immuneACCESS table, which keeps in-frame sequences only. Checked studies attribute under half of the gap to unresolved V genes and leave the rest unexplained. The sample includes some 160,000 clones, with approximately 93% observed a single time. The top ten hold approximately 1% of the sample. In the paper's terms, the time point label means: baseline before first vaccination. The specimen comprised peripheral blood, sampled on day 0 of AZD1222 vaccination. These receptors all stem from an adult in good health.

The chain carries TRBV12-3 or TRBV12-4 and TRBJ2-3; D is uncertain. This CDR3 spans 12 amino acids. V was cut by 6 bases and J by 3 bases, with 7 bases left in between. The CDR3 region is CASRRVTDTQYF. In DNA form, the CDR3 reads TGTGCCAGCAGAAGGGTGACAGATACGCAGTATTTT.

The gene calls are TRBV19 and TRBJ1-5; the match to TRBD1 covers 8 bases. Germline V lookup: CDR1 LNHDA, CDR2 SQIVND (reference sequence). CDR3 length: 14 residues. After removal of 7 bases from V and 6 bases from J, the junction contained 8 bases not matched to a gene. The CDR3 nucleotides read TGTGCCAGTACCTCAGAGGACAGGGTTCAGCCCCAGCATTTT. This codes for CASTSEDRVQPQHF.

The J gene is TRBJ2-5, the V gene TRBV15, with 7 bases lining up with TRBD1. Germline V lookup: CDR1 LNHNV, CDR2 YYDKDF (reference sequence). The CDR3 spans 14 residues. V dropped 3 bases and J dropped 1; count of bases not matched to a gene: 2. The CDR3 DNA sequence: TGTGCCACCAGCAGGGGGGACAGCCAAGAGACCCAGTACTTC. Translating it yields CATSRGDSQETQYF.

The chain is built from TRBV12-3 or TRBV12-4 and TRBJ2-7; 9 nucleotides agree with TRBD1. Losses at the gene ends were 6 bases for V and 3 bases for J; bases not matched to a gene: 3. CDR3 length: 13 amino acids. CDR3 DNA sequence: TGTGCCAGCAGGAGGACAGGGGTCTACGAGCAGTACTTC. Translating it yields CASRRTGVYEQYF.

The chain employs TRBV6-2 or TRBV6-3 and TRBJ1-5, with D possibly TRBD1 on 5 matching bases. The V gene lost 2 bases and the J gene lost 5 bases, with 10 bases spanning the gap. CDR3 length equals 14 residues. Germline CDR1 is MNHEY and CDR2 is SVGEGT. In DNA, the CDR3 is TGTGCCAGCAGTTACGGAGCGGGGCATCAGCCCCAGCATTTT. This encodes CASSYGAGHQPQHF.

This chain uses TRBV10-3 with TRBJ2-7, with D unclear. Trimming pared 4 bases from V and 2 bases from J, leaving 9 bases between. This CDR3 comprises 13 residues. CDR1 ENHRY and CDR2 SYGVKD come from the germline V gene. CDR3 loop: CAISGVGTYEQYF. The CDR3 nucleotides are TGTGCCATCAGTGGGGTTGGGACCTACGAGCAGTACTTC.

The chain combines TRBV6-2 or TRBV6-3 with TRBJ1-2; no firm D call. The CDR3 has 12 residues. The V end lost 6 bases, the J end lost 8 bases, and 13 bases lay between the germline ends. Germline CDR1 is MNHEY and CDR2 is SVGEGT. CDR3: CASSRTIRGYTF. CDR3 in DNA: TGTGCCAGCAGCCGGACGATTAGGGGCTACACCTTC.

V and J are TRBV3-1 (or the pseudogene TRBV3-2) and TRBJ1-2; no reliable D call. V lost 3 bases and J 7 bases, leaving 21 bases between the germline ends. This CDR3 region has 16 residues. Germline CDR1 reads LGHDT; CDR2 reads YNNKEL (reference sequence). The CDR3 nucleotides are TGTGCCAGCAGCCACGATGGAGGTCGTGGACTTACTGGCTACACCTTC. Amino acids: CASSHDGGRGLTGYTF.

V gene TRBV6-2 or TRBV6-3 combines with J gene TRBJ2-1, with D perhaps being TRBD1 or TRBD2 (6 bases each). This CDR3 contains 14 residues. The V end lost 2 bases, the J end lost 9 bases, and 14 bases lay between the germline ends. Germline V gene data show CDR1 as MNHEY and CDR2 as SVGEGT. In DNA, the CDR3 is TGTGCCAGCAGTTACCCGGGACACGGGAGTGAGCAGTTCTTC. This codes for CASSYPGHGSEQFF.